These 21 T cell receptor beta chains were all obtained from the same sample, sequenced in a study of blood T cells in healthy people across ages. Primed by a sample-barcoded 5' primer and a J-beta primer mix, a second PCR proceeded for about 7 to 12 cycles. TCRdb redid the calling of the 5' RACE reads with MiXCR, one entry per CDR3 protein. The sample has roughly 700,000 distinct CDR3 sequences; around 32% are singletons. Sequencing input: blood. The receptors derive from an elderly woman in good health.

The rearrangement joins TRBV5-4 to TRBJ2-5; either TRBD1 or TRBD2 may fit D (5 bases each). The V gene's germline CDR1 is SGHNT and CDR2 YYREEE (reference sequence). V was cut by 4 bases and J by 0 bases, with 16 bases left in between. The CDR3 contains 16 residues. The chain's CDR3 is CASSPGRLLDQETQYF. In DNA, the CDR3 is TGTGCCAGCAGCCCGGGACGACTCCTCGACCAAGAGACCCAGTACTTC.

This clonotype was detected many times. The chain has TRBV10-3 and TRBJ1-4, with TRBD1 identical over 7 bases. CDR3 size: 14 residues. Per the germline V gene, CDR1 is ENHRY and CDR2 is SYGVKD. Trimming cost V 6 bases and J 6 bases; bases outside gene matches: 7. The CDR3 sequence is CAIRKTGSDEKLFF. The CDR3 DNA reads TGTGCCATCAGGAAGACAGGGTCGGATGAAAAACTGTTTTTT.

As concerns this clonotype: The junction and the germline gene differ at one end; a read error may be behind it. J is TRBJ1-5 and V is TRBV6-6; D is possibly TRBD1 (5 bases). The germline CDR1 and CDR2 sequences are MNHNY and SVGAGI (reference sequence). This CDR3 has 16 residues. CDR3 amino acids: CASSYSGTPFYQPQHF. The CDR3 bases are TGCGCCAGCAGTTACTCGGGGACGCCCTTTTATCAGCCCCAGCATTTT.

This clonotype showed up many times. V usage is TRBV29-1 and J usage is TRBJ1-1; maybe TRBD1 (6 bases). V dropped 7 bases and J dropped 3 bases, with 15 bases sitting between them. In germline, CDR1 is SQVTM, CDR2 ANQGSEA. This CDR3 contains 13 residues. The CDR3 loop is CSANRDVDTEAFF. CDR3 nucleotides: TGCAGCGCCAACAGGGACGTGGACACTGAAGCTTTCTTT.

This clonotype was recorded at least ten times. The chain carries TRBV10-3 and TRBJ2-1; D might be TRBD2 (6 bases). Germline V gene data show CDR1 as ENHRY and CDR2 as SYGVKD. Deletions cut 11 bases from V and 0 bases from J, with 11 bases between. The CDR3 is made up of 13 amino acids. This CDR3 is CAARDSSYNEQFF. In DNA, the CDR3 is TGTGCCGCGCGGGACTCCTCCTACAATGAGCAGTTCTTC.

The chain joins TRBV20-1 to TRBJ2-1; 9 bases fit TRBD2. The CDR3 totals 16 residues. Germline assignment: CDR1 DFQATT and CDR2 SNEGSKA (reference sequence). Trimming removed 0 bases from V and 2 bases from J; junction bases left unmatched: 5. The DNA of the CDR3 is TGCAGTGCTAGAGATATTAGCGGGGGAGCCTACAATGAGCAGTTCTTC. Its protein is CSARDISGGAYNEQFF.

As regards this clonotype: A much larger clonotype is one base distant, so this may be a read error. The chain uses TRBV20-1 and TRBJ2-3; D could derive from TRBD1 or TRBD2 (5 bases each). Trimming took off 6 bases at V and 1 base at J, with 17 bases between the two ends. This CDR3 has 15 amino acids. CDR1 DFQATT and CDR2 SNEGSKA come from the germline V gene (reference sequence). The CDR3: CSARRDGAGTDTQYF. For the CDR3, the DNA is TGCAGTGCCAGAAGAGACGGGGCGGGCACAGATACGCAGTATTTT.

This chain joins TRBV7-2 and TRBJ1-2, with 10 bases fitting TRBD1. CDR3 length: 19 amino acids. The V and J ends lost 0 bases and 0 bases, in that order; junction bases with no gene match: 10. The germline CDR1 and CDR2 sequences are SGHTA and FQGNSA. The CDR3 loop reads CASSLARQGALLANYGYTF. CDR3 in DNA: TGTGCCAGCAGCTTAGCCCGACAGGGGGCCCTCTTAGCTAACTATGGCTACACCTTC. The variable domain in full, completed from reference TRBV7-2 and TRBJ1-2, reads GAGVSQSPSNKVTEKGKDVELRCDPISGHTALYWYRQSLGQGLEFLIYFQGNSAPDKSGLPSDRFSAERTGGSVSTLTIQRTQQEDSAVYLCASSLARQGALLANYGYTFGSGTRLTVV.

This clonotype was detected many times. The chain's CDR3 is CASSPRLAGGNEQFF. The CDR3 DNA reads as TGCGCCAGCAGCCCACGACTAGCGGGTGGCAATGAGCAGTTCTTC. This sequence joins TRBV5-1 and TRBJ2-1; 10 nucleotides line up with TRBD2. V shed 4 bases, J shed 6 bases, and the junction held 7 bases outside the gene matches. CDR1 and CDR2 (germline): SGHRS, YFSETQ. The CDR3 is 15 residues long. Filled out from reference TRBV5-1 and TRBJ2-1, the complete variable domain reads KAGVTQTPRYLIKTRGQQVTLSCSPISGHRSVSWYQQTPGQGLQFLFEYFSETQRNKGNFPGRFSGRQFSNSRSEMNVSTLELGDSALYLCASSPRLAGGNEQFFGPGTRLTVL.

This clonotype has a count of ten or more. V is TRBV20-1 and J is TRBJ2-1, with 10 bases fitting TRBD2. Germline V lookup: CDR1 DFQATT, CDR2 SNEGSKA (reference sequence). V gave up 0 bases and J gave up 8 bases; unmatched junction bases: 7. The CDR3 has 15 amino acids. In nucleotides, the CDR3 is TGCAGTGCTAGAGATCCCAGCGGGGGGGGGGATGAGCAGTTCTTC. Translated: CSARDPSGGGDEQFF.

The V gene is TRBV28, the J gene TRBJ2-4, with 8 bases that match TRBD2. CDR1 and CDR2 from the germline V gene are MDHEN and SYDVKM. This CDR3 comprises 19 residues. V lost 4 bases to trimming and J lost 0 bases; unmatched junction nucleotides: 14. The CDR3 is CASSSAVARGAGAKNIQYF. CDR3 nucleotide sequence: TGTGCCAGCAGTTCCGCAGTGGCGCGGGGGGCGGGAGCCAAAAACATTCAGTACTTC.

This chain links TRBV12-3 or TRBV12-4 with TRBJ1-2; TRBD1 agrees at 7 bases. V was pared by 5 bases and J by 4 bases, with 4 bases of the junction left unmatched. This CDR3 contains 13 residues. The CDR3 sequence is CASSTGDPYGYTF. Here the CDR3 DNA reads TGTGCCAGCAGTACAGGGGACCCCTATGGCTACACCTTC.

The chain joins TRBV7-2 to TRBJ2-1; TRBD2 matches at 9 bases. V shed 1 base and J 7 bases; nucleotides not matched to a gene: 8. Germline lookup yields CDR1 SGHTA and CDR2 FQGNSA. The CDR3 totals 16 residues. CDR3: CASSLVPAGGLNEQFF. The CDR3 DNA reads TGTGCCAGCAGCTTAGTTCCAGCGGGAGGCTTGAATGAGCAGTTCTTC.

This clonotype appeared many times. A clone one base away is much larger, so this may be a read error. The rearrangement joins TRBV20-1 to TRBJ2-1; no reliable D call. CDR3 length: 12 amino acids. Germline CDR1 is DFQATT and CDR2 is SNEGSKA (reference sequence). Trimming took off 1 base at V and 9 bases at J, with 10 bases between the two ends. CDR3 coding DNA: TGCAGTGCTAGAGGAACCCGCAGTGAGCAGTTCTTC. Its translation: CSARGTRSEQFF.

About this clonotype: The junction departs from the called germline gene at one end, perhaps through a read error. This rearrangement joins TRBV5-1 to TRBJ1-1, with D unresolved. This CDR3 is 12 amino acids long. CDR1 and CDR2 (germline): SGHRS, YFSETQ. The CDR3 DNA sequence: TGCGCCAGCAAGACGGCGAACATTGAAGCTTTCTTT. Its protein is CASKTANIEAFF.

V is TRBV7-9 and J is TRBJ1-4; D is ambiguous. Germline values: CDR1 SEHNR, CDR2 FQNEAQ (reference sequence). This CDR3 contains 12 residues. The V end was cut by 8 bases, the J end by 4 bases, with 8 bases between. CDR3 amino acids: CASGRLNEKLFF. The CDR3 DNA is TGTGCCAGCGGACGGCTTAATGAAAAACTGTTTTTT.

There are many counts of this clonotype. This chain joins TRBV28 and TRBJ2-5; TRBD1 aligns across 9 bases. V was clipped by 5 bases and J by 4 bases; unmatched bases: 8. This CDR3 comprises 15 residues. Germline V gives CDR1 MDHEN, CDR2 SYDVKM. CDR3 protein: CASSGGQGGRETQYF. In DNA, the CDR3 is TGTGCCAGCAGTGGGGGACAGGGAGGAAGAGAGACCCAGTACTTC.

Details on this clonotype: At one end the junction does not follow the germline gene, possibly because of a read error. The V gene is TRBV12-3 or TRBV12-4, the J gene TRBJ2-5; D is possibly TRBD1 (5 bases). CDR3 length: 15 amino acids. The CDR3 spells CASTHKAVGQVTQYF. The CDR3 coding sequence is TGTGCCAGCACCCATAAGGCAGTCGGACAAGTGACCCAGTACTTC.

Ten or more counts support this clonotype. V usage is TRBV7-2 and J usage is TRBJ1-2; D unresolved. The V gene lost 5 bases and the J gene lost 0 bases, with 10 bases spanning the gap. Germline-derived CDR1 and CDR2 are SGHTA and FQGNSA. This CDR3 region has 14 residues. The CDR3 DNA reads as TGTGCCAGCAGCCCCTCCGGAGCTAACTATGGCTACACCTTC. Its protein is CASSPSGANYGYTF. The full variable domain, in which reference TRBV7-2 and TRBJ1-2 provide the parts outside the CDR3, is GAGVSQSPSNKVTEKGKDVELRCDPISGHTALYWYRQSLGQGLEFLIYFQGNSAPDKSGLPSDRFSAERTGGSVSTLTIQRTQQEDSAVYLCASSPSGANYGYTFGSGTRLTVV.

The CDR3 bases are TGCAGTGCTAGAGATCCCAGGACAGGGAAAAACGTCTACACCTTC. Translated, it gives CSARDPRTGKNVYTF. This chain connects TRBV20-1 to TRBJ1-2; 8 bases line up with TRBD1. Germline-derived CDR1 and CDR2 are DFQATT and SNEGSKA (reference sequence). Losses at the gene ends were 0 bases for V and 10 bases for J; bases not matched to a gene: 13. The length of the CDR3 is 15 residues.

This clonotype was detected ten times or more. This chain links TRBV5-1 with TRBJ2-5; possibly TRBD1 for D (5 bases). The CDR3 covers 14 residues. V was shortened by 4 bases and J by 4 bases, with 14 bases between the two germline ends. Germline V gene sequence: CDR1 SGHRS, CDR2 YFSETQ. The CDR3 DNA is TGCGCCAGCAGCCCGCGGACAACCGGAGAGACCCAGTACTTC. Its translation: CASSPRTTGETQYF.